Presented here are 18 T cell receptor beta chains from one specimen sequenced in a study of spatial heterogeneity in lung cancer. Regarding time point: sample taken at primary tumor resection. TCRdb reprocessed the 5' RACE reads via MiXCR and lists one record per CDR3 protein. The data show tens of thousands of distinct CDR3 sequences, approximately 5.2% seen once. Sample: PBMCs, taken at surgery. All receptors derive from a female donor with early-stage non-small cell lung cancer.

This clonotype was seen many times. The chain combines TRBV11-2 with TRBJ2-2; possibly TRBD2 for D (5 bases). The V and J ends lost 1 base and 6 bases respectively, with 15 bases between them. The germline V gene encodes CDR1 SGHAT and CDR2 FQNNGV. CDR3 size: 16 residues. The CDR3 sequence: CASSLASSTGSGELFF. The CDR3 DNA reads TGTGCCAGCAGCTTAGCCAGCTCGACGGGGTCCGGGGAGCTGTTTTTT.

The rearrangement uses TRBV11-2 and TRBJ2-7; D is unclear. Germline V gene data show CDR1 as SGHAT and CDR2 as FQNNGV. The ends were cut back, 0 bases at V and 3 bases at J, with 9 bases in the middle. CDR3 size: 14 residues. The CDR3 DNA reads TGTGCCAGCAGCTTAGAAACGGCGAGCTACGAGCAGTACTTC. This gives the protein CASSLETASYEQYF.

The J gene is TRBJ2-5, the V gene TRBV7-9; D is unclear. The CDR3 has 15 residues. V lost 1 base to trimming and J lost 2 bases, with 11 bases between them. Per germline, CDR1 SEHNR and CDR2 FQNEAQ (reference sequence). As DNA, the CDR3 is TGTGCCAGCAGCTTAGAGGGTCTACCGCAAGAGACCCAGTACTTC. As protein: CASSLEGLPQETQYF.

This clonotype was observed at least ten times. CDR3 nucleotide sequence: TGCAGCGTTGAAGATCGTGGCCATCCGAACACTGAAGCTTTCTTT. This gives the protein CSVEDRGHPNTEAFF. The rearrangement links TRBV29-1 to TRBJ1-1; D remains ambiguous. The CDR3 has 15 residues. Trimming left V 0 bases short and J 1 base short, with 12 bases between. The germline CDR1 and CDR2 sequences are SQVTM and ANQGSEA.

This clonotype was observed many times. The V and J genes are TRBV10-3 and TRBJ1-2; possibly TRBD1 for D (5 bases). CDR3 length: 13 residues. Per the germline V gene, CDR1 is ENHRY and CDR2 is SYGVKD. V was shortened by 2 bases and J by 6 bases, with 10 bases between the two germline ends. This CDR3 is CAISEGQGDGYTF. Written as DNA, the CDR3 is TGTGCCATCAGTGAGGGGCAGGGCGATGGCTACACCTTC.

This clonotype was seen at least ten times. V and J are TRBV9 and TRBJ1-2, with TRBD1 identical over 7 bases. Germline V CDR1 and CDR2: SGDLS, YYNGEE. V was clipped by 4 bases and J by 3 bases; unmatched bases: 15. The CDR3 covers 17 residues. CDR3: CASSPTISRGFDYGYTF. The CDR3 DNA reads TGTGCCAGCAGCCCAACCATTTCCAGGGGGTTCGACTATGGCTACACCTTC.

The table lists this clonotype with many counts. CDR3 region: CASSLFTGRGDAFF. CDR3 bases: TGTGCCAGCAGTTTATTTACAGGCAGGGGGGACGCTTTCTTT. This chain joins TRBV12-3 or TRBV12-4 and TRBJ1-1; 7 bases agree with TRBD1. The ends lost 2 bases at V and 11 bases at J; junction bases unmatched: 11. The CDR3 consists of 14 residues.

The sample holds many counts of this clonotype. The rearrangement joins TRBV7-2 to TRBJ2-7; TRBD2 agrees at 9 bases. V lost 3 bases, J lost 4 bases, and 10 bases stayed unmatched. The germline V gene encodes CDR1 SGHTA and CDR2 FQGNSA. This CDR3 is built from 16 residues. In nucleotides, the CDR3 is TGTGCCAGCAGCTTCGCCCCCTCGACTAGCGGTTACGAGCAGTACTTC. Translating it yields CASSFAPSTSGYEQYF.

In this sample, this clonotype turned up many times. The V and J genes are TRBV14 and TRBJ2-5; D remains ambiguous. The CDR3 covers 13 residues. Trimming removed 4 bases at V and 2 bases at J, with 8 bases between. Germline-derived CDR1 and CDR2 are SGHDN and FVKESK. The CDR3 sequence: CASSRPLQETQYF. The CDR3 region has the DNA TGTGCCAGCAGCCGTCCTCTACAAGAGACCCAGTACTTC.

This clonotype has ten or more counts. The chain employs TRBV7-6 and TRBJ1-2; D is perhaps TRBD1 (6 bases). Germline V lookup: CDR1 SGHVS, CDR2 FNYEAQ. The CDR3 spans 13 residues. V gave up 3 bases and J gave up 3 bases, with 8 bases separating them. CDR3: CASSFRQDYGYTF. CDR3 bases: TGTGCCAGCAGCTTCAGACAGGACTATGGCTACACCTTC.

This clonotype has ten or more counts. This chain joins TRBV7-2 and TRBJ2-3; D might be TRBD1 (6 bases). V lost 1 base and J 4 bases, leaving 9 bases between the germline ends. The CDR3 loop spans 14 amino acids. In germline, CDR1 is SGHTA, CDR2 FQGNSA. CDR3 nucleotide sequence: TGTGCCAGCAGCTTAGACAGGGCGGCAGATACGCAGTATTTT. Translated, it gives CASSLDRAADTQYF.

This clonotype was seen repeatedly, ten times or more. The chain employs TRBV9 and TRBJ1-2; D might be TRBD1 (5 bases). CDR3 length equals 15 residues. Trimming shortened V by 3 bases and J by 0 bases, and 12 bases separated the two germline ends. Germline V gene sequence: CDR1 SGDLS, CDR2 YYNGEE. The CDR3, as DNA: TGTGCCAGCAGCGAAAGTGGGACCCCTAACTATGGCTACACCTTC. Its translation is CASSESGTPNYGYTF.

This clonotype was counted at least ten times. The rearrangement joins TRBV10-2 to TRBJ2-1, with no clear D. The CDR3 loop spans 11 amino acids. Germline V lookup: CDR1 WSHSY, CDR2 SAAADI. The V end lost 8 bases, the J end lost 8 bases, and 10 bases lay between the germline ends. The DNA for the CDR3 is TGCGCCAGCCCTGGAAAGGATGAGCAGTTCTTC. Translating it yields CASPGKDEQFF.

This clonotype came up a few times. The CDR3 here is CASSPQLGLNTEAFF. The CDR3 DNA is TGTGCCAGCTCACCCCAATTGGGGTTGAACACTGAAGCTTTCTTT. The genes are TRBV18 and TRBJ1-1, with D hard to call. V lost 3 bases, J lost 0 bases, and 11 bases lay in between. There are 15 residues in the CDR3. Per germline, CDR1 KGHSH and CDR2 LQKENI.

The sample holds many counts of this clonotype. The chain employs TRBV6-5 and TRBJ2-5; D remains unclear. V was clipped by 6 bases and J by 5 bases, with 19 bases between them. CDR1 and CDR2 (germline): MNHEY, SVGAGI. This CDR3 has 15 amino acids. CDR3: CASSPTQGIGETQYF. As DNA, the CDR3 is TGTGCCAGCAGCCCTACCCAAGGGATTGGGGAGACCCAGTACTTC.

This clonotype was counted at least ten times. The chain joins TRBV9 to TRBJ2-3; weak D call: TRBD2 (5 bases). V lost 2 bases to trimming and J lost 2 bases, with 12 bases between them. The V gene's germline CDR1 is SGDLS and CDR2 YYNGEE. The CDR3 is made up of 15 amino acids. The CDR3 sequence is CASSVRGQITDTQYF. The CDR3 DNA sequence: TGTGCCAGCAGCGTCCGCGGGCAGATCACAGATACGCAGTATTTT.

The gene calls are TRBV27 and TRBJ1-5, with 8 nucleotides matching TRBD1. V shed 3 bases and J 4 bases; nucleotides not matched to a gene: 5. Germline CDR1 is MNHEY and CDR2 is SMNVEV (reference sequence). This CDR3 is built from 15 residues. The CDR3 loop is CASSFLGQGNQPQHF. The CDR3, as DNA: TGTGCCAGCAGTTTCCTAGGACAGGGTAATCAGCCCCAGCATTTT.

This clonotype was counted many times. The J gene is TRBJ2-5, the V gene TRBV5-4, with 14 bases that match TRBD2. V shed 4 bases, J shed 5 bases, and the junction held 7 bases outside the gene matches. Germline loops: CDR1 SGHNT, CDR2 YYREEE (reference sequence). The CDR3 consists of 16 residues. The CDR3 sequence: CASSPGLAGARETQYF. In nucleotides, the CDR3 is TGTGCCAGCAGCCCGGGACTAGCGGGGGCCAGGGAGACCCAGTACTTC.